This T cell receptor beta chain was obtained from a study of T cells in Graves' hyperthyroidism and ophthalmopathy. Study observations and caveats: The model's output predicted ophthalmopathy at a median of roughly seven months prior to onset.

Patients were excluded for uncontrolled infection, other autoimmune disease, pregnancy or lactation. Predating any ophthalmopathy symptoms, the blood sample was taken at first hyperthyroidism diagnosis. Extraction of PBMCs used approximately 10 ml of fresh peripheral blood. The germline CDR1 and CDR2 sequences are SGDLS and YYNGEE. The CDR3 loop spans 12 amino acids. Trimming shortened V by 4 bases and J by 10 bases, and 11 bases separated the two germline ends. RNA transcripts gave rise to amplified TCR beta CDR3 regions. An initial round of RT-PCR targeting the TCR CDR3 relied on the HTBI primer set. From the multiplex PCR reads, TCRdb called clonotypes with MiXCR, one entry per CDR3 protein. Of under 750,000 distinct CDR3 sequences in the sample, around a sixth were seen once. As regards this clonotype: Antigen unknown.

This chain uses TRBV9 with TRBJ2-2, with D uncertain. Sequencing was carried out using blood. This receptor was obtained from a woman aged 50 to 60 with Graves' hyperthyroidism that later progressed to Graves' ophthalmopathy. The CDR3 coding sequence is TGTGCCAGCAGCCCATCAAGCTCGGAGCTGTTTTTT. Translation gives CASSPSSSELFF.